The 16 T cell receptor beta chains presented below share a single source sample, sequenced in a study of Ad26.COV2.S vaccination and SARS-CoV-2 variants. Sample treatment: around 19 received Ad26.COV2.S at low or high dose, single or two shots; roughly five received placebo; per-sample allocation not given. Following the first vaccine or placebo injection, samples were taken on day 63. Some clones are missing from TCRdb's copy, which holds only in-frame ones; the method was immunoSEQ multiplex PCR. The data contain some 420,000 clones, around 89% of them singletons. The sequenced sample was peripheral blood, obtained in a trial of Ad26.COV2.S vaccine versus placebo. The source is a person aged 18-60 years who received the Ad26.COV2.S COVID-19 vaccine or a placebo.

The rearrangement links TRBV30 to TRBJ1-2; D unclear. CDR1 is GTSNPN and CDR2 is SVGIG in the germline V gene (reference sequence). This CDR3 comprises 13 residues. Trimming removed 5 bases from V and 6 bases from J, with 16 bases in between. CDR3 sequence: CAWSESGLDGYTF. For the CDR3, the DNA is TGTGCCTGGTCCGAGTCGGGCTTGGATGGCTACACCTTC.

The V gene is TRBV28, the J gene TRBJ1-2, with TRBD1 matching over 9 bases. Germline CDR1 MDHEN, CDR2 SYDVKM. The length of the CDR3 is 14 residues. V lost 5 bases and J lost 8; bases outside the gene matches: 9. The CDR3 DNA is TGTGCCAGCAGTGAGCCAGCAACAGGGGGCGGCTACACCTTC. This gives the protein CASSEPATGGGYTF.

This chain joins TRBV7-9 and TRBJ1-1; possibly TRBD1 for D (5 bases). The CDR3 consists of 13 residues. Trimming stripped 3 bases from V and 3 bases from J, with 8 bases between. Germline CDR1 SEHNR, CDR2 FQNEAQ (reference sequence). CDR3 protein: CASSFEGYTEAFF. DNA for the CDR3: TGTGCCAGCAGCTTCGAGGGGTACACTGAAGCTTTCTTT.

CDR3 in DNA: TGTGCCAGCAGTCCCCTGGGGTTCACCTACGAGCAGTACTTC. Protein product: CASSPLGFTYEQYF. The chain has TRBV6-6 and TRBJ2-7; no reliable D call. Germline-derived CDR1 and CDR2 are MNHNY and SVGAGI (reference sequence). The CDR3 contains 14 residues. The V and J ends lost 5 bases and 2 bases respectively, with 13 bases between them.

The count of this clone is one. The J gene is TRBJ2-5, the V gene TRBV5-1; D may correspond to TRBD1 or TRBD2 (5 bases each). Germline V gives CDR1 SGHRS, CDR2 YFSETQ. Trimming took 2 bases from V and 1 from J, leaving 12 bases between them. CDR3 length: 15 amino acids. CDR3: CASSFLTGTQETQYF. The CDR3 bases are TGCGCCAGCAGCTTTCTTACCGGGACCCAAGAGACCCAGTACTTC.

The rearrangement links TRBV1 to TRBJ1-3; the table's TRBD1 call for D was not verified on the DNA. TRBV1 is shown as a pseudogene. This CDR3 contains 14 residues. The CDR3 DNA reads TGCACCAGCAGCCGTGACACCTCTGGAAACACCATATATTTT. Translating gives CTSSRDTSGNTIYF.

J is TRBJ2-7 and V is TRBV7-8; D gene ambiguous. The V and J ends lost 5 bases and 0 bases respectively, with 14 bases between them. The germline CDR1 and CDR2 sequences are SGHVS and FQNEAQ. The CDR3 contains 15 residues. The CDR3: CASSPLAVNSYEQYF. The DNA for the CDR3 is TGTGCCAGCAGCCCTCTGGCGGTGAACTCCTACGAGCAGTACTTC. Full variable domain (remainder filled in from reference TRBV7-8 and TRBJ2-7): GAGVSQSPRYKVAKRGQDVALRCDPISGHVSLFWYQQALGQGPEFLTYFQNEAQLDKSGLPSDRFFAERPEGSVSTLKIQRTQQEDSAVYLCASSPLAVNSYEQYFGPGTRLTVT.

This chain links TRBV5-4 with TRBJ2-3, with TRBD2 matching 12 bases. The germline V gene has CDR1 SGHNT and CDR2 YYREEE (reference sequence). This CDR3 has 19 amino acids. Trimming removed 4 bases from V and 6 bases from J; junction bases left unmatched: 18. The CDR3 DNA is TGTGCCAGCAGCCCAACTAGCGGGGGGTCCTCCACGGGTTGGGATACGCAGTATTTT. As protein: CASSPTSGGSSTGWDTQYF. Drawing the rest from reference TRBV5-4 and TRBJ2-3, the complete variable domain is ETGVTQSPTHLIKTRGQQVTLRCSSQSGHNTVSWYQQALGQGPQFIFQYYREEENGRGNFPPRFSGLQFPNYSSELNVNALELDDSALYLCASSPTSGGSSTGWDTQYFGPGTRLTVL.

The J gene is TRBJ1-3, the V gene TRBV3-1 (or the pseudogene TRBV3-2), with D perhaps matching TRBD1 (5 bases). CDR1 is LGHDT, CDR2 YNNKEL, per germline (reference sequence). Between the trimmed V and J ends, which lost 7 bases and 0 bases, there was a span of 13 bases. This CDR3 has 15 amino acids. CDR3 DNA: TGTGCCAGCACCCGGGGCAGCCACTCTGGAAACACCATATATTTT. Its protein is CASTRGSHSGNTIYF.

This chain uses TRBV29-1 with TRBJ1-2, with D perhaps TRBD1 (5 bases). Germline V CDR1 and CDR2: SQVTM, ANQGSEA. The CDR3 has 11 amino acids. The germline V and J ends were trimmed by 7 bases and 5 bases, with 11 bases remaining between them. The CDR3 is CSAGTEYGYTF. DNA of the CDR3: TGCAGCGCGGGGACGGAATATGGCTACACCTTC.

V and J are TRBV6-4 and TRBJ2-2; 9 bases agree with TRBD2. This CDR3 spans 16 amino acids. The V and J ends lost 3 bases and 3 bases, in that order; junction bases with no gene match: 5. Germline CDR1 and CDR2: MRHNA and SNTAGT. Here the CDR3 DNA reads TGTGCCAGCAGTGAAGCGGGGGGCGAATACACCGGGGAGCTGTTTTTT. Translation gives CASSEAGGEYTGELFF.

This rearrangement joins TRBV5-1 to TRBJ2-7; D remains ambiguous. Between the trimmed V and J ends, which lost 0 bases and 0 bases, there was a span of 10 bases. The CDR3 is 15 residues long. Germline assignment: CDR1 SGHRS and CDR2 YFSETQ. This chain's CDR3 is CASSLAQVSSYEQYF. CDR3 DNA sequence: TGCGCCAGCAGCTTGGCTCAGGTTAGCTCCTACGAGCAGTACTTC. The full variable domain, rest sourced from reference TRBV5-1 and TRBJ2-7, is KAGVTQTPRYLIKTRGQQVTLSCSPISGHRSVSWYQQTPGQGLQFLFEYFSETQRNKGNFPGRFSGRQFSNSRSEMNVSTLELGDSALYLCASSLAQVSSYEQYFGPGTRLTVT.

The V call is TRBV20-1, the J call TRBJ1-2; 7 bases match TRBD1. With 3 bases clipped from V and 3 bases from J, the junction kept 4 bases outside the gene matches. The germline gives CDR1 DFQATT, CDR2 SNEGSKA (reference sequence). This CDR3 contains 13 residues. This CDR3 is CSASRGQDYGYTF. The CDR3 DNA sequence: TGCAGTGCTAGTAGGGGGCAGGACTATGGCTACACCTTC.

In DNA form, the CDR3 reads TGTGCCAGCAGCTCTGGACTTAAAGAGACCCAGTACTTC. Its protein product is CASSSGLKETQYF. This sequence joins TRBV11-2 and TRBJ2-5; TRBD2 is a possible D gene (5 bases). Trimming left V 4 bases short and J 3 bases short, with 9 bases between. The CDR3 spans 13 residues. Germline V CDR1 and CDR2: SGHAT, FQNNGV.

The table lists this clone with a count of one. The chain carries TRBV19 and TRBJ2-7; 9 bases align to TRBD1. CDR3 length equals 15 residues. CDR1 and CDR2 (germline): LNHDA, SQIVND (reference sequence). V was clipped by 2 bases and J by 0 bases; unmatched bases: 2. CDR3 in amino acids: CASSIKTGGSYEQYF. The CDR3 coding sequence is TGTGCCAGTAGTATAAAGACAGGGGGCTCCTACGAGCAGTACTTC.

This chain links TRBV7-9 with TRBJ1-2; D is undetermined. V was cut by 2 bases and J by 0 bases, with 4 bases left in between. The CDR3 is 13 residues long. Germline V CDR1 and CDR2: SEHNR, FQNEAQ (reference sequence). The CDR3 bases are TGTGCCAGCAGCTTAAAAGCTAACTATGGCTACACCTTC. Amino acid sequence: CASSLKANYGYTF. Filled out from reference TRBV7-9 and TRBJ1-2, the complete variable domain reads DTGVSQNPRHKITKRGQNVTFRCDPISEHNRLYWYRQTLGQGPEFLTYFQNEAQLEKSRLLSDRFSAERPKGSFSTLEIQRTEQGDSAMYLCASSLKANYGYTFGSGTRLTVV.